The 25 T cell receptor beta chains reported below all come from one sample, sequenced in a study of T cell repertoires in cytomegalovirus infection. TCRdb redid the calling of the reads with MiXCR, one entry per CDR3 protein. The sample carries about 330,000 distinct CDR3 sequences, roughly 36% recorded once. No antigen has been identified for these receptors. Material: cultured PBMCs, obtained from culture after CMV antigen stimulation. The receptors were sampled from a human donor in good health (CMV status not recorded). Some clones in this sample may be carry-over from other donors' samples.

The chain uses TRBV9 and TRBJ2-5; TRBD1 is a possible D gene (6 bases). The germline V gene has CDR1 SGDLS and CDR2 YYNGEE. The CDR3 runs 13 residues. Trimming pared 4 bases from V and 7 bases from J, leaving 14 bases between. The CDR3 DNA is TGTGCCAGCAGCCGGGACACCCCTTGGACCCAGTACTTC. Amino acids: CASSRDTPWTQYF.

V and J are TRBV19 and TRBJ2-1, with 9 bases fitting TRBD2. Germline CDR1 LNHDA, CDR2 SQIVND (reference sequence). This CDR3 spans 13 amino acids. V trimming: 6 bases; J trimming: 8 bases; junction bases outside the gene matches: 5. CDR3 DNA: TGTGCCAGTAGGACTAGCGGCGGACATGAGCAGTTCTTC. It yields the protein CASRTSGGHEQFF.

In this sample, this clonotype turned up a few times. J is TRBJ1-4 and V is TRBV12-3 or TRBV12-4; 7 bases map to TRBD1. The CDR3 runs 14 residues. Losses at the gene ends were 8 bases for V and 5 bases for J; bases not matched to a gene: 8. The CDR3 region is CASGSSGGNEKLFF. CDR3 bases: TGTGCCAGCGGTTCCTCAGGGGGAAATGAAAAACTGTTTTTT.

The chain links TRBV7-9 to TRBJ1-6; 10 bases map to TRBD1. CDR3 size: 16 residues. Germline V lookup: CDR1 SEHNR, CDR2 FQNEAQ (reference sequence). With 3 bases clipped from V and 10 bases from J, the junction kept 9 bases outside the gene matches. CDR3 DNA sequence: TGTGCCAGCAGCTTGAGTGGGACAGGGGTAAGCTCACCCCTCCACTTT. It encodes CASSLSGTGVSSPLHF.

This chain uses TRBV20-1 with TRBJ2-7; 10 nucleotides align to TRBD2. With V trimmed by 4 bases and J by 3 bases, 6 bases remained unmatched. Germline CDR1 and CDR2: DFQATT and SNEGSKA (reference sequence). This CDR3 spans 14 amino acids. The CDR3 is CSATDRTSGYEQYF. The CDR3 DNA is TGCAGTGCTACCGATAGGACTAGCGGCTACGAGCAGTACTTC.

This clonotype has a count of ten or more. This sequence joins TRBV7-3 and TRBJ2-7; D uncertain. Germline loops: CDR1 SGHTA, CDR2 FQGTGA. V lost 6 bases and J 0 bases, leaving 9 bases between the germline ends. The CDR3 length is 13 residues. The CDR3 loop is CASSPTVSYEQYF. As DNA, the CDR3 is TGTGCCAGCAGTCCAACAGTCTCCTACGAGCAGTACTTC.

This sequence joins TRBV24-1 and TRBJ1-5; D is unresolved. CDR1 KGHDR and CDR2 SFDVKD come from the germline V gene. The ends were cut back, 5 bases at V and 0 bases at J, with 4 bases in the middle. This CDR3 is built from 13 residues. DNA of the CDR3: TGTGCCACCAGTGCGGATAGCAATCAGCCCCAGCATTTT. It encodes CATSADSNQPQHF.

The chain recombines TRBV19 with TRBJ2-1, with TRBD2 as a possible D gene (5 bases). CDR1 and CDR2 (germline): LNHDA, SQIVND (reference sequence). V shed 1 base and J shed 6 bases, with 7 bases lying between them. The CDR3 loop spans 13 amino acids. Written as DNA, the CDR3 is TGTGCCAGTAGTATAGTCCTAGCCAATGAGCAGTTCTTC. It specifies CASSIVLANEQFF.

This clonotype was picked up many times. The rearrangement joins TRBV7-2 to TRBJ2-3, with 7 bases lining up with TRBD1. Per the germline V gene, CDR1 is SGHTA and CDR2 is FQGNSA. The CDR3 has 15 amino acids. Trimming removed 0 bases from V and 3 bases from J; junction bases left unmatched: 3. CDR3 DNA sequence: TGTGCCAGCAGCTTAGCCGGGACAGATACAGATACGCAGTATTTT. Encoded protein: CASSLAGTDTDTQYF.

This clonotype occurred many times. V and J are TRBV7-6 and TRBJ1-1, with TRBD1 matching 7 bases. V shed 8 bases, J shed 1 base, and the junction held 7 bases outside the gene matches. CDR3 size: 14 residues. CDR1 and CDR2 (germline): SGHVS, FNYEAQ. CDR3 in DNA: TGTGCCAGCGCCAGGGGGGGCAGGAACACTGAAGCTTTCTTT. Encoded protein: CASARGGRNTEAFF.

The rearrangement links TRBV19 to TRBJ1-1; D ambiguous. Germline V gene lookup returns CDR1 LNHDA and CDR2 SQIVND (reference sequence). CDR3 size: 14 residues. Trimming shortened V by 4 bases and J by 3 bases, and 12 bases separated the two germline ends. CDR3 region: CASSTHYGDTEAFF. The DNA for the CDR3 is TGTGCCAGTAGTACCCATTACGGGGACACTGAAGCTTTCTTT.

This clonotype showed up just a few times. This rearrangement joins TRBV7-4 to TRBJ1-1; maybe TRBD1 (6 bases). The CDR3 loop spans 15 amino acids. In germline, CDR1 is SGHVT, CDR2 SQSDAQ. With 4 bases removed from V and 1 base from J, the gap between germline ends came to 13 bases. As DNA, the CDR3 is TGTGCCAGCAGCTCCTGGGACATTAAGAACACTGAAGCTTTCTTT. Its protein product is CASSSWDIKNTEAFF.

This clonotype was seen at least ten times. This chain joins TRBV7-8 and TRBJ1-2; weak D call: TRBD1 (5 bases). There are 16 residues in the CDR3. The V end lost 5 bases, the J end lost 2 bases, and 18 bases lay between the germline ends. Germline values: CDR1 SGHVS, CDR2 FQNEAQ. The CDR3 loop reads CASSGYRDEGNYGYTF. The CDR3, as DNA: TGTGCCAGCAGCGGCTACCGGGACGAAGGAAACTATGGCTACACCTTC.

Only a few counts were recorded for this clonotype. Here the CDR3 reads CASRGAGYGYTF. For the CDR3, the DNA is TGTGCCAGCAGGGGCGCAGGCTATGGCTACACCTTC. This sequence joins TRBV28 and TRBJ1-2; D unclear. Germline values: CDR1 MDHEN, CDR2 SYDVKM. This CDR3 is built from 12 residues. Trimming removed 6 bases at V and 4 bases at J, with 9 bases between.

This rearrangement joins TRBV5-4 to TRBJ2-1, with 9 bases lining up with TRBD2. This CDR3 spans 16 amino acids. V was clipped by 0 bases and J by 6 bases; unmatched bases: 7. Per germline, CDR1 SGHNT and CDR2 YYREEE (reference sequence). The CDR3 region is CASSLVFLREGNEQFF. The DNA of the CDR3 is TGTGCCAGCAGCTTGGTATTTTTGCGGGAGGGCAATGAGCAGTTCTTC.

The gene calls are TRBV19 and TRBJ2-1; TRBD2 agrees at 11 bases. CDR3 length: 16 residues. Losses at the gene ends were 5 bases for V and 1 base for J; bases not matched to a gene: 4. Per the germline V gene, CDR1 is LNHDA and CDR2 is SQIVND (reference sequence). The CDR3 region is CASSLRLAGSYNEQFF. The CDR3 DNA is TGTGCCAGTAGTCTCAGACTAGCGGGGTCCTACAATGAGCAGTTCTTC.

The rearrangement joins TRBV24-1 to TRBJ2-1; weak D call: TRBD2 (6 bases). Germline V CDR1 and CDR2: KGHDR, SFDVKD. CDR3 length: 12 amino acids. Trimming removed 7 bases at V and 6 bases at J, with 9 bases between. In DNA form, the CDR3 reads TGTGCCACCAGCGGAGGGGTCAATGAGCAGTTCTTC. It specifies CATSGGVNEQFF.

CDR3 protein: CASSYLRQGGADTQYF. The CDR3, as DNA: TGTGCCAGCAGTTACTTAAGACAGGGGGGGGCAGATACGCAGTATTTT. This sequence joins TRBV6-5 and TRBJ2-3; 9 bases match TRBD1. Looked up from germline, CDR1 is MNHEY and CDR2 is SVGAGI. The CDR3 contains 16 residues. The trim removed 1 base at V and 4 bases at J, leaving 6 bases unmatched.

This clonotype was observed at least ten times. The chain carries TRBV7-2 and TRBJ1-3; D remains ambiguous. V was pared by 5 bases and J by 2 bases, with 7 bases between. This CDR3 is built from 13 residues. Germline V gene lookup returns CDR1 SGHTA and CDR2 FQGNSA. The CDR3 region is CASSPTPGNTIYF. The CDR3 bases are TGTGCCAGCAGCCCCACTCCTGGAAACACCATATATTTT.

The chain joins TRBV6-8 to TRBJ2-2; D gene unclear. V lost 1 base and J lost 2, with 14 bases in between. This CDR3 has 17 amino acids. Germline CDR1 and CDR2: MNHGY and SAAAGT. The CDR3 reads CASSYYAQAKNTGELFF. In nucleotides, the CDR3 is TGTGCCAGCAGTTACTACGCACAAGCGAAAAACACCGGGGAGCTGTTTTTT.

Many counts were recorded for this clonotype. The CDR3 DNA follows: TGTGCCAGCAGTTACTTTAGCGGGAGCACCAACACCGGGGAGCTGTTTTTT. It translates to CASSYFSGSTNTGELFF. This rearrangement joins TRBV6-5 to TRBJ2-2, with 9 bases identical to TRBD2. Trimming took 1 base from V and 2 from J; bases not matched to a gene: 5. The germline CDR1 and CDR2 sequences are MNHEY and SVGAGI. The length of the CDR3 is 17 residues.

The sample holds a few counts of this clonotype. This chain connects TRBV20-1 to TRBJ2-3; TRBD1 matches 10 bases. Germline values: CDR1 DFQATT, CDR2 SNEGSKA (reference sequence). With V trimmed by 6 bases and J by 4 bases, 7 bases remained unmatched. There are 14 residues in the CDR3. The CDR3 bases are TGCAGTGCCGAGCCGGGACAGGGGTCAGATACGCAGTATTTT. It specifies CSAEPGQGSDTQYF.

The chain couples TRBV29-1 to TRBJ2-3; D ambiguous. V was clipped by 0 bases and J by 4 bases, with 5 bases between them. Germline loops: CDR1 SQVTM, CDR2 ANQGSEA. The CDR3 spans 12 residues. The CDR3 here is CSVEEGSDTQYF. DNA for the CDR3: TGCAGCGTTGAAGAGGGATCAGATACGCAGTATTTT.

V usage is TRBV28 and J usage is TRBJ1-1, with D possibly being TRBD1 (5 bases). Trimming cost V 6 bases and J 4 bases, with 18 bases left between them. The germline CDR1 and CDR2 sequences are MDHEN and SYDVKM. This CDR3 region has 15 residues. The chain's CDR3 is CASREALGDFTEAFF. For the CDR3, the DNA is TGTGCCAGCAGGGAAGCCCTGGGGGATTTCACTGAAGCTTTCTTT.

The V call is TRBV6-2 or TRBV6-3, the J call TRBJ2-2, with 10 nucleotides matching TRBD2. This CDR3 has 17 residues. CDR1 is MNHEY and CDR2 is SVGEGT in the germline V gene. Trimming took 2 bases from V and 0 from J; bases not matched to a gene: 3. The CDR3 sequence: CASSYQGLAANTGELFF. CDR3 bases: TGTGCCAGCAGTTACCAAGGACTAGCGGCGAACACCGGGGAGCTGTTTTTT.